Shown below are 23 T cell receptor beta chains from a single sample sequenced in a study of metastatic and nonmetastatic thyroid tumors. No patient received treatment before thyroid surgery. TCRdb re-called clones via MiXCR from the PCR reads. The data hold fewer than 25,000 clones, with about 14% observed a single time. The specimen sequenced was blood. These receptors were obtained from a female donor with papillary thyroid cancer or a benign thyroid nodule (not recorded which). Some clones in this sample may be carry-over from other donors' samples.

This clone has at least ten counts. V gene TRBV6-2 or TRBV6-3 combines with J gene TRBJ2-7; TRBD2 matches 12 bases. The CDR3 runs to 15 residues. The germline V gene encodes CDR1 MNHEY and CDR2 SVGEGT. V lost 2 bases to trimming and J lost 1 base; unmatched junction nucleotides: 0. Written as DNA, the CDR3 is TGTGCCAGCAGTTACGGGACTAGCGGGTCCTACGAGCAGTACTTC. Protein sequence: CASSYGTSGSYEQYF.

J is TRBJ2-7 and V is TRBV18; the D gene is possibly TRBD1 (6 bases). The CDR3 loop spans 15 amino acids. The V gene's germline CDR1 is KGHSH and CDR2 LQKENI. The V end was cut by 5 bases, the J end by 1 base, with 15 bases between. The CDR3 DNA sequence: TGTGCCAGCTCAGGCAGTAGGGGGAGATCCTACGAGCAGTACTTC. Its protein product is CASSGSRGRSYEQYF.

This clone was recorded at least ten times. The chain couples TRBV28 to TRBJ2-3, with 12 bases fitting TRBD2. This CDR3 contains 15 residues. Germline assignment: CDR1 MDHEN and CDR2 SYDVKM. The V segment lost 6 bases and the J segment 2 bases; nucleotides outside the gene matches: 3. The CDR3 loop reads CASRGLAGHTDTQYF. In DNA form, the CDR3 reads TGTGCCAGCAGGGGACTAGCGGGCCACACAGATACGCAGTATTTT.

This clone was seen many times. The chain links TRBV11-2 to TRBJ1-6, with D unresolved. The V end lost 2 bases, the J end lost 7 bases, and 0 bases lay between the germline ends. The length of the CDR3 is 11 residues. Germline lookup yields CDR1 SGHAT and CDR2 FQNNGV. This CDR3 reads CASSLNSPLHF. The CDR3, as DNA: TGTGCCAGCAGCTTAAATTCACCCCTCCACTTT.

This clone was observed many times. This rearrangement joins TRBV5-4 to TRBJ2-2; 15 nucleotides line up with TRBD2. V lost 4 bases to trimming and J lost 0 bases; unmatched junction nucleotides: 4. CDR1 is SGHNT and CDR2 is YYREEE in the germline V gene (reference sequence). This CDR3 is built from 18 residues. CDR3 amino acids: CASSGLAGGPANTGELFF. The CDR3 DNA is TGTGCCAGCAGCGGACTAGCGGGAGGGCCCGCGAACACCGGGGAGCTGTTTTTT. The full variable domain, in which reference TRBV5-4 and TRBJ2-2 provide the parts outside the CDR3, is ETGVTQSPTHLIKTRGQQVTLRCSSQSGHNTVSWYQQALGQGPQFIFQYYREEENGRGNFPPRFSGLQFPNYSSELNVNALELDDSALYLCASSGLAGGPANTGELFFGEGSRLTVL.

This clone showed up many times. J is TRBJ2-3 and V is TRBV12-3 or TRBV12-4, with a weak D call TRBD2 (5 bases). Trimming pared 0 bases from V and 5 bases from J, leaving 12 bases between. The CDR3 has 15 residues. This chain's CDR3 is CASSLAPAGGDTQYF. CDR3 bases: TGTGCCAGCAGTTTAGCTCCGGCGGGCGGAGATACGCAGTATTTT.

V and J are TRBV5-1 and TRBJ1-3; D remains unclear. The CDR3 is 16 amino acids. Germline values: CDR1 SGHRS, CDR2 YFSETQ. Trimming shortened V by 4 bases and J by 1 base, and 15 bases separated the two germline ends. CDR3 sequence: CASSHELWWSGNTIYF. CDR3 sequence (DNA): TGCGCCAGCAGCCACGAGTTATGGTGGTCTGGAAACACCATATATTTT. The variable domain in full, with the rest retrieved from reference TRBV5-1 and TRBJ1-3, is KAGVTQTPRYLIKTRGQQVTLSCSPISGHRSVSWYQQTPGQGLQFLFEYFSETQRNKGNFPGRFSGRQFSNSRSEMNVSTLELGDSALYLCASSHELWWSGNTIYFGEGSWLTVV.

This clone was seen repeatedly, ten times or more. This chain links TRBV13 with TRBJ2-1; 9 bases are a match to TRBD2. V shed 5 bases, J shed 8 bases, and the junction held 4 bases outside the gene matches. This CDR3 is built from 13 residues. Germline loops: CDR1 PRHDT, CDR2 FYEKMQ (reference sequence). CDR3: CASSLRTSDEQFF. The DNA of the CDR3 is TGTGCCAGCAGCCTCCGGACTAGCGATGAGCAGTTCTTC. Together with reference TRBV13 and TRBJ2-1, the CDR3 gives the full variable domain: AAGVIQSPRHLIKEKRETATLKCYPIPRHDTVYWYQQGPGQDPQFLISFYEKMQSDKGSIPDRFSAQQFSDYHSELNMSSLELGDSALYFCASSLRTSDEQFFGPGTRLTVL.

This clone was seen many times. V and J are TRBV7-3 and TRBJ2-1; D unresolved. The CDR3 extends over 13 amino acids. Trimming pared 4 bases from V and 7 bases from J, leaving 11 bases between. The germline V gene encodes CDR1 SGHTA and CDR2 FQGTGA. The CDR3 sequence is CASSSQYGNEQFF. CDR3 nucleotides: TGTGCCAGCAGCTCCCAATATGGGAATGAGCAGTTCTTC.

The V and J genes are TRBV2 and TRBJ1-2; D gene unclear. The germline gives CDR1 SNHLY, CDR2 FYNNEI. V was shortened by 6 bases and J by 8 bases, with 19 bases between the two germline ends. The CDR3 consists of 14 residues. The CDR3 here is CASRVAGASSGYTF. The CDR3 DNA follows: TGTGCCAGCAGGGTAGCGGGAGCCTCCAGCGGCTACACCTTC.

This clone has a count of ten or more. The rearrangement links TRBV12-5 to TRBJ1-1; D not resolved. The CDR3 length is 13 residues. The germline CDR1 and CDR2 sequences are LGHNT and FRNRAP. V was trimmed by 4 bases and J by 5 bases, leaving 11 bases between them. The chain's CDR3 is CASGWRPETEAFF. CDR3 DNA: TGTGCTAGTGGTTGGAGACCCGAGACTGAAGCTTTCTTT.

This clone was counted many times. V is TRBV7-3 and J is TRBJ1-6, with 9 bases identical to TRBD1. The CDR3 spans 15 residues. Germline V gene sequence: CDR1 SGHTA, CDR2 FQGTGA. V gave up 5 bases and J gave up 5 bases; unmatched junction bases: 4. The CDR3, as DNA: TGTGCCAGCAGCCAGGACAGGGGCGATAATTCACCCCTCCACTTT. Translation gives CASSQDRGDNSPLHF.

This clone has a count of ten or more. The V call is TRBV20-1, the J call TRBJ2-1; 12 nucleotides agree with TRBD2. Per germline, CDR1 DFQATT and CDR2 SNEGSKA (reference sequence). The junction had 8 bases not matched to a gene; V was cut back by 6 bases and J by 2 bases. CDR3 length: 16 residues. The CDR3 here is CSARLTSGRTYNEQFF. The CDR3 region has the DNA TGCAGTGCAAGGCTGACTAGCGGGAGAACCTACAATGAGCAGTTCTTC.

At least ten counts were recorded for this clone. V usage is TRBV18 and J usage is TRBJ2-1; 12 bases fit TRBD2. Germline V gives CDR1 KGHSH, CDR2 LQKENI. The V and J ends lost 3 bases and 9 bases, in that order; junction bases with no gene match: 15. The CDR3 runs 18 residues. CDR3 nucleotide sequence: TGTGCCAGCTCACCCCTACCCTCGACTAGCGGGAGAGTGGGTGAGCAGTTCTTC. Encoded protein: CASSPLPSTSGRVGEQFF.

This clone appeared many times. In DNA, the CDR3 is TGCGCCAGCAGCTCGGGAGGGGGACTCTTCTACGAGCAGTACTTC. Translation gives CASSSGGGLFYEQYF. The chain has TRBV5-1 and TRBJ2-7; 8 bases fit TRBD2. Germline CDR1 and CDR2: SGHRS and YFSETQ. The CDR3 covers 15 residues. Trimming took 3 bases from V and 3 from J; bases not matched to a gene: 8.

This clone was counted many times. The chain combines TRBV6-1 with TRBJ1-5; TRBD1 matches at 7 bases. J was trimmed by 5 bases and V by 6 bases; bases with no gene match: 4. This CDR3 contains 13 residues. Germline loops: CDR1 MNHNS, CDR2 SASEGT. CDR3 sequence (DNA): TGTGCCAGCAGAGGTCAGGGGGATCAGCCCCAGCATTTT. Translation gives CASRGQGDQPQHF.

This clone occurred many times. This chain joins TRBV28 and TRBJ1-2; D perhaps matches TRBD1 (6 bases). Trimming took off 4 bases at V and 11 bases at J, with 14 bases between the two ends. The CDR3 spans 12 residues. Germline V gene data show CDR1 as MDHEN and CDR2 as SYDVKM. Here the CDR3 DNA reads TGTGCCAGCAGTTACGAGACAGGAGAATACACCTTC. Protein product: CASSYETGEYTF.

The J gene is TRBJ1-2, the V gene TRBV20-1, with a tentative D call TRBD1 (5 bases). The V gene's germline CDR1 is DFQATT and CDR2 SNEGSKA (reference sequence). V was clipped by 6 bases and J by 6 bases, with 14 bases between them. The CDR3 spans 12 residues. CDR3 amino acids: CSADQGGDGYTF. In DNA, the CDR3 is TGCAGTGCGGACCAGGGAGGCGATGGCTACACCTTC.

This clone was seen at least ten times. This sequence joins TRBV28 and TRBJ1-5, with D possibly matching TRBD1 (6 bases). CDR3 length: 16 residues. Trimming removed 4 bases at V and 3 bases at J, with 16 bases between. Germline loops: CDR1 MDHEN, CDR2 SYDVKM. In DNA form, the CDR3 reads TGTGCCAGCAGTTGGACAGTGCCCCCCTCCAATCAGCCCCAGCATTTT. Translation: CASSWTVPPSNQPQHF.

This clone was detected only a few times. The germline gene is not matched at one end of the junction; a read error may be the cause. V is TRBV6-6 and J is TRBJ1-1; D is unclear. Germline V gene lookup returns CDR1 MNHNY and CDR2 SVGAGI (reference sequence). CDR3 length: 15 residues. The CDR3 protein is CVSSYSTMLNTEAFF. CDR3 coding DNA: TGTGTCAGCAGTTACTCGACAATGTTGAACACTGAAGCTTTCTTT.

The chain carries TRBV28 and TRBJ2-7; TRBD2 aligns across 8 bases. Germline CDR1 is MDHEN and CDR2 is SYDVKM. The CDR3 spans 13 residues. CDR3 in amino acids: CGRGRTAWTPQYF. DNA of the CDR3: TGTGGCCGCGGGAGGACAGCCTGGACTCCGCAGTACTTC.

This clone showed up many times. V usage is TRBV5-1 and J usage is TRBJ2-3; TRBD1 aligns across 8 bases. Germline V lookup: CDR1 SGHRS, CDR2 YFSETQ. CDR3 length equals 14 residues. The V and J ends lost 4 bases and 5 bases, in that order; junction bases with no gene match: 6. Here the CDR3 DNA reads TGCGCCAGCAGCATTGACGGGACAGGAGATACGCAGTATTTT. It is translated as CASSIDGTGDTQYF.

This clone has more than one count but fewer than ten. Possible read error: a much larger clone is one base away. The CDR3 ends on some other residue instead of the conserved phenylalanine or tryptophan, so this is likely a read error. Because the CDR3's place on the DNA is in doubt, the DNA is left out and the CDR3 is given as listed by TCRdb. The chain employs TRBV28 and TRBJ2-7; no check of the table's D call, TRBD2, against the DNA was made. CDR1 is MDHEN, CDR2 SYDVKM, per germline. Ends included, the CDR3 has 10 residues. CDR3 sequence reads: CVSSPEGPSG.